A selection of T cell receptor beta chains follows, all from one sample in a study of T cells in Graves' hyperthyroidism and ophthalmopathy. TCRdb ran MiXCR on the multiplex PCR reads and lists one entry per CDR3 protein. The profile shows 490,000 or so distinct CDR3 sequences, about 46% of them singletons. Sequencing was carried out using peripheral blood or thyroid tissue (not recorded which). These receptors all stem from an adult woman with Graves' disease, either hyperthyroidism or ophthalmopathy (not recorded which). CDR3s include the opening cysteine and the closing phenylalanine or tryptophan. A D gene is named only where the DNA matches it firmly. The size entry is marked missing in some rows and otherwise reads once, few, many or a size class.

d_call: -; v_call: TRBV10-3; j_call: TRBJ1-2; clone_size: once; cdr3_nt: TGTGCCATCAGGAGACCCAGGGGCTATGGCTACACCTTC; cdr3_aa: CAIRRPRGYGYTF
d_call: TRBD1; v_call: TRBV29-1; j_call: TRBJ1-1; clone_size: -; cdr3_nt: TGCAGCGTGACAGGGATTAACACTGAAGCTTTCTTT; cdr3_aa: CSVTGINTEAFF
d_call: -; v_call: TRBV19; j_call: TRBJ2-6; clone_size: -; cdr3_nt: TGTGCCAGTAGTACTCGTCCCTGGGTATCTGGGGCCAACGTCCTGACTTTC; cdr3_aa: CASSTRPWVSGANVLTF
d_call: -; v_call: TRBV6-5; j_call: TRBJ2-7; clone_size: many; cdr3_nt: TGTGCCAGCAGTTACTCAGGGCTACTACGAGACGTGCAGTACTTC; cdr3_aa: CASSYSGLLRDVQYF
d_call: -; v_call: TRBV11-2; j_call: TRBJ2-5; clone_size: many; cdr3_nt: TGTGCCAGCAGCTTACAACCGGGCCCATCAGGGACCCAGTACTTC; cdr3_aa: CASSLQPGPSGTQYF
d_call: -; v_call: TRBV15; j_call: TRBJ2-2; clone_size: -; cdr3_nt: TGTGCCACCAGCGAGAGGCGCACCGGGGAGCTGTTTTTT; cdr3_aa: CATSERRTGELFF
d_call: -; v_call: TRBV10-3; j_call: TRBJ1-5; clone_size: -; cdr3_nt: TGTGCCATCAGTGCACAAAAGGGCAGCTTATTGAATCAGCCCCAGCATTTT; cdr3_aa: CAISAQKGSLLNQPQHF
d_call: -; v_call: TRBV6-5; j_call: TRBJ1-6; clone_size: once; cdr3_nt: TGTGCCAGCAGTGAAGAAGGGGTTGGGCGACAACCCCTCCACTTT; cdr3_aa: CASSEEGVGRQPLHF
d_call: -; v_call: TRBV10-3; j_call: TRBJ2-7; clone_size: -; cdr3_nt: TGTGCCATCAGTTCACCAATTAGCGGATACCCATCCTACGAGCAGTACTTC; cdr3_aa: CAISSPISGYPSYEQYF
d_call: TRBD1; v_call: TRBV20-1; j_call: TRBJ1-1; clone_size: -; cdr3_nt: TGCAGTGCTTGGGACAGGGGGCGCAATGATGAAGCTTTCTTT; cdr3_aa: CSAWDRGRNDEAFF
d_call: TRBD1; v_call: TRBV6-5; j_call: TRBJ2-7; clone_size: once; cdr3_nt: TGTGCCAGCAGACCCGACAGGGGGCAACACGAGCAGTACTTC; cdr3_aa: CASRPDRGQHEQYF
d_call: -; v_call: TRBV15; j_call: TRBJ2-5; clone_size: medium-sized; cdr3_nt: TGTGCCACCAGCAGAGGGGCAGGACGCCAAGAGACCCAGTACTTC; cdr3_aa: CATSRGAGRQETQYF
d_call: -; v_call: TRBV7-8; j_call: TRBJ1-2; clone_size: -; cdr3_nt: TGTGCCAGCAGCTTGCCAGGGAAAGCCGCTAACTATGGCTACACCTTC; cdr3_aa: CASSLPGKAANYGYTF
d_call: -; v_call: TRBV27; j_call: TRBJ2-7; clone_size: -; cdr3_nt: TGTGCCAGCACCTCCCGGGTGAGGGGGACCAGCGAGCAGTACTTC; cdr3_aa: CASTSRVRGTSEQYF
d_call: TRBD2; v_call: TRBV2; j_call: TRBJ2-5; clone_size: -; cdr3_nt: TGTGCCAGCAGTGGACAGCGGGGGGAAGAGACCCAGTACTTC; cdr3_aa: CASSGQRGEETQYF
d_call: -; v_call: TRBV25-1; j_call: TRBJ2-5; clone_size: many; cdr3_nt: TGTGCCAGCAGTGAAGGGTTAGCGGCCCAAGAGACCCAGTACTTC; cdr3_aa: CASSEGLAAQETQYF
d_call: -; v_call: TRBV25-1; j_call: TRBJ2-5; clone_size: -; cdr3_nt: TGTGCCAGCAGTCGGGGACAGCGGGAAGCCCAGTACTTC; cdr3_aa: CASSRGQREAQYF
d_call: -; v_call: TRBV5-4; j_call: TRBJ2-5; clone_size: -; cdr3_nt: TGCGCCAGCAGCTGGTGGTCATCACAAGAGACCCAGTACTTC; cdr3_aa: CASSWWSSQETQYF
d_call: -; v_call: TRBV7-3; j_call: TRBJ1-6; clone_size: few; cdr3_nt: TGTGCCAGCAGCCAGACAGCTACGAATTCACCCCTCCACTTT; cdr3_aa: CASSQTATNSPLHF
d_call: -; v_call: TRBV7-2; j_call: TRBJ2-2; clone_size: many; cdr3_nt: TGTGCCAGCAGCTTACGGACTTTGAACACCGGGGAGCTGTTTTTT; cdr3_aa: CASSLRTLNTGELFF
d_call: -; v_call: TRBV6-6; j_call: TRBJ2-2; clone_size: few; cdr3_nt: TGTGCCAGCAGTTACTCGCAGGGTAGCACCGGGGAGCTGTTTTTT; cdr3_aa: CASSYSQGSTGELFF
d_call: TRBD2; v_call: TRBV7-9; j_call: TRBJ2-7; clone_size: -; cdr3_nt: TGTGCCAGCAGCCATACTAGCGGGGGCGCTACCTACGAGCAGTACTTC; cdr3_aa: CASSHTSGGATYEQYF
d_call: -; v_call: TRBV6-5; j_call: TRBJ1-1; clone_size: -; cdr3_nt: TGTGCCAGCAGGTTATTCACAGGGACGAACACTGAAGCTTTCTTT; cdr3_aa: CASRLFTGTNTEAFF
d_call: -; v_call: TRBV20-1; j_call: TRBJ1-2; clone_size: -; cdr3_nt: TGCAGTGCTAGATCTCCGGGGGTCGATGGCTACACCTTC; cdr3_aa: CSARSPGVDGYTF
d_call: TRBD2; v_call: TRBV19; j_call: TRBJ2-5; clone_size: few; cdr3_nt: TGTGCCAGCGGGACTAGCGGTCAAGAGACCCAGTACTTC; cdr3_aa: CASGTSGQETQYF
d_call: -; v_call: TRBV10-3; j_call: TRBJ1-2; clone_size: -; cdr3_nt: TGTGCCAGCAGTGAAGATACCAGAGGCTACACCTTC; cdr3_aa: CASSEDTRGYTF
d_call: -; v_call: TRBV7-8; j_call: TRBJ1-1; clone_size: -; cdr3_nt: TGTGCCAGCAGCTTAGGTCCATTGGGACACAGTGAAGCTTTCTTT; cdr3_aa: CASSLGPLGHSEAFF
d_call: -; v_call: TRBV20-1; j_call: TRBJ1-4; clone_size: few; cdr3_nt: TGCAGTGCTAGAGAAGGGACAAATGAAAAACTGTTTTTT; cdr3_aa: CSAREGTNEKLFF
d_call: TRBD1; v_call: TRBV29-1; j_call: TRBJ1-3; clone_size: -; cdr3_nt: TGCAGCGTTGAGCCCCGACAGGGCAGAAACACCATATATTTT; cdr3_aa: CSVEPRQGRNTIYF
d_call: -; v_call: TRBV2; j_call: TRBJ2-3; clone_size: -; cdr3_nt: TGTGCCAGCAGTCCCGGGACGGGAGATACGCAGTATTTT; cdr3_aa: CASSPGTGDTQYF
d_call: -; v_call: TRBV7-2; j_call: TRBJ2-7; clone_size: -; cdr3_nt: TGTGCCAGCAGCTTAGCGTGGGGGCGGGCCTACGAGCAGTACTTC; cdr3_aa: CASSLAWGRAYEQYF
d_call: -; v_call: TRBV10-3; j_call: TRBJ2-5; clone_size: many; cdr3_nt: TGTGCCATCAGTGATCAGAAGGCGGGATATGAGACCCAGTACTTC; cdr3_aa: CAISDQKAGYETQYF
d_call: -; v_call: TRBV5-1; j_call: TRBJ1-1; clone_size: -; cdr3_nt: TGCGCCAGCAGCGAACTAGAGGAGACCGATGAAGCTTTCTTT; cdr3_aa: CASSELEETDEAFF
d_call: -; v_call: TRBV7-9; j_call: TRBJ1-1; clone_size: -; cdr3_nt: TGTGCCAGCAGCTTAATTGGGGGGGGTCGCACTGAAGCTTTCTTT; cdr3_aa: CASSLIGGGRTEAFF
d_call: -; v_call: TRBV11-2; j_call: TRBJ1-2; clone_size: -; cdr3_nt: TGTGCCAGTAGTGTCGACTTAAACTATGGCTACACCTTC; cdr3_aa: CASSVDLNYGYTF
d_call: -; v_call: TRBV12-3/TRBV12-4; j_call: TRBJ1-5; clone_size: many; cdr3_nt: TGTGCCAGCAGTGCACAGGGAGTAAGCAATCAGCCCCAGCATTTT; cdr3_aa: CASSAQGVSNQPQHF
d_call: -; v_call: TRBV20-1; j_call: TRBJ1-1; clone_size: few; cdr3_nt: TGCAGTGCTAGAAGAACAGGGCTTACGAACACTGAAGCTTTCTTT; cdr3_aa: CSARRTGLTNTEAFF
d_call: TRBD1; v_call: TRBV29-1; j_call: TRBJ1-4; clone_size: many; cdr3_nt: TGCAGCGTTGGGACAGGGGGCGCCTATGAAAAACTGTTTTTT; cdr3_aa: CSVGTGGAYEKLFF
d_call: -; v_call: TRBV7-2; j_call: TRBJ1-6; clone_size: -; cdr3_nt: TGTGCCAGCAGCTTCCCCCCCCGGGCCCTCCACTTT; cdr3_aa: CASSFPPRALHF
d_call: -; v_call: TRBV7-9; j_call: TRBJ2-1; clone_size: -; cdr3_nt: TGTGCCAGCAGCTTAGGAATGGGGGCCAATGAGCAGTTCTTC; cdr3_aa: CASSLGMGANEQFF
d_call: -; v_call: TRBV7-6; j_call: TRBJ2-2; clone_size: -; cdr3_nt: TGTGCCAGCAGCTCGACAGTGGCGTCGAACACCGGGGAGCTGTTTTTT; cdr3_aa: CASSSTVASNTGELFF
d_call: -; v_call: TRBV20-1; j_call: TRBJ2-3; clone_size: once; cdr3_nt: TGCAGTGCTAGAGCACATGGTACCACAGATACGCAGTATTTT; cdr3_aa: CSARAHGTTDTQYF
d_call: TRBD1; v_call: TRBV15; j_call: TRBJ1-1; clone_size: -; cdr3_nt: TGTGCCACCAGCCCAGGGGGGACCAAGAACACTGAAGCTTTCTTT; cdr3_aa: CATSPGGTKNTEAFF
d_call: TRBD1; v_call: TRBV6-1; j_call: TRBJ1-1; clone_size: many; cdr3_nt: TGTGCCAGCAGCGCTATACAGGGGAGAGGCACTGAAGCTTTCTTT; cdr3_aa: CASSAIQGRGTEAFF
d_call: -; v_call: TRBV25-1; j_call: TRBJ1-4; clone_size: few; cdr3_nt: TGTGCCAGCAGTGAACCCCAGGGGCTAAGTGAAAAACTGTTTTTT; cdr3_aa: CASSEPQGLSEKLFF
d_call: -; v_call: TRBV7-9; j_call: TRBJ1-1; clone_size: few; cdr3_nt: TGTACCAGCAGCTTGGTGGGTAAAGGCCGAACCCCCAGGTTGAGGTACACTGAAGCTTTCTTT; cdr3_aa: CTSSLVGKGRTPRLRYTEAFF
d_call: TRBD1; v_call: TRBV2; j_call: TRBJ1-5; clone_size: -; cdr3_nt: TGTGCCAGTACAGGACAGGGAGGGGAGACCCAGCATTTT; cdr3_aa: CASTGQGGETQHF